The 21 T cell receptor beta chains below were found in one sample sequenced in a study of lymphopenia after photon versus proton radiotherapy. Assay: immunoSEQ multiplex PCR; the TCRdb copy retains only in-frame clones and omits some. The sample lists some 16,000 clones, approximately 82% occurring once. The sample in question was peripheral blood, obtained from a patient treated with proton-based radiotherapy. All receptors come from a man aged 70 or older with pancreatic cancer.

This sequence joins TRBV25-1 and TRBJ2-7; D might be TRBD2 (5 bases). Germline values: CDR1 MGHDK, CDR2 SYGVNS. This CDR3 has 14 amino acids. V lost 3 bases and J 5 bases, leaving 14 bases between the germline ends. CDR3 protein: CASSDYGEWNEQYF. The CDR3 region has the DNA TGTGCCAGCAGTGACTACGGGGAATGGAACGAGCAGTACTTC.

This rearrangement joins TRBV21-1 to TRBJ2-2; TRBD2 is taken as the D call from the table, unchecked against the DNA. TRBV21-1 is marked as a pseudogene. The CDR3 is 18 residues long. The CDR3 sequence: CASSEGLIGGVDTGELFF. The DNA for the CDR3 is TGTGCCAGCAGTGAAGGTCTCATAGGAGGCGTCGACACCGGGGAGCTGTTTTTT.

The chain joins TRBV5-6 to TRBJ1-2; TRBD1 might be the D (5 bases). V shed 3 bases and J shed 6 bases, with 9 bases lying between them. CDR3 length: 12 amino acids. The germline gives CDR1 SGHDT, CDR2 YYEEEE. The CDR3 bases are TGTGCCAGCAGCTGGGGGGGTAATGGCTACACCTTC. Protein sequence: CASSWGGNGYTF.

The genes are TRBV29-1 and TRBJ2-4, with 10 bases that match TRBD2. Trimming took 4 bases from V and 6 from J; bases not matched to a gene: 0. Germline V gene sequence: CDR1 SQVTM, CDR2 ANQGSEA. The CDR3 spans 12 residues. The CDR3 loop reads CSVGTSGNIQYF. The CDR3 DNA reads as TGCAGCGTTGGGACTAGCGGAAACATTCAGTACTTC.

In regard to this clone: An end of the junction does not agree with germline; a read error may underlie this. The CDR3 reads CASSPPGRRIDF. CDR3 sequence (DNA): TGTGCCAGCAGTCCCCCGGGGAGAAGAATAGACTTC. V gene TRBV28 combines with J gene TRBJ2-7; perhaps TRBD2 as D (5 bases). This CDR3 has 12 amino acids. Germline values: CDR1 MDHEN, CDR2 SYDVKM.

The rearrangement uses TRBV18 and TRBJ2-3, with D possibly being TRBD2 (6 bases). The V end lost 3 bases, the J end lost 4 bases, and 14 bases lay between the germline ends. The CDR3 covers 15 residues. CDR1 is KGHSH, CDR2 LQKENI, per germline. The CDR3, as DNA: TGTGCCAGCTCACCCTCACTAGCTCGCGCAGATACGCAGTATTTT. It codes for CASSPSLARADTQYF.

CDR3 sequence: CASSGWDQRLLYEQYF. Here the CDR3 DNA reads TGTGCCAGCAGTGGTTGGGACCAGAGGCTACTCTACGAGCAGTACTTC. The chain links TRBV6-1 to TRBJ2-7; either TRBD1 or TRBD2 may fit D (5 bases each). V shed 4 bases and J shed 3 bases, with 19 bases lying between them. This CDR3 spans 16 amino acids. Germline lookup yields CDR1 MNHNS and CDR2 SASEGT.

The J gene is TRBJ1-1, the V gene TRBV19; 8 positions agree with TRBD1. After removal of 1 base from V and 4 bases from J, the junction contained 8 bases not matched to a gene. Germline V lookup: CDR1 LNHDA, CDR2 SQIVND (reference sequence). The CDR3 is 16 amino acids. CDR3 DNA sequence: TGTGCCAGTAGTATAGGGGGCCAGGGGGCAGGCACTGAAGCTTTCTTT. Its translation is CASSIGGQGAGTEAFF.

V gene TRBV28 combines with J gene TRBJ2-2; the D call may be TRBD1 or TRBD2 (5 bases each). From germline, CDR1 is MDHEN and CDR2 SYDVKM. Trimming pared 7 bases from V and 7 bases from J, leaving 16 bases between. The length of the CDR3 is 14 residues. The CDR3 nucleotides are TGTGCCAGCAATACTAACGGGGCATACGGGGAGCTGTTTTTT. Translation gives CASNTNGAYGELFF.

The rearrangement links TRBV7-8 to TRBJ2-7; D possibly matches TRBD1 or TRBD2 (5 bases each). The CDR3 totals 15 residues. The germline gives CDR1 SGHVS, CDR2 FQNEAQ. V was clipped by 0 bases and J by 4 bases, with 13 bases between them. This CDR3 is CASSLAGPNRYEQYF. CDR3 DNA sequence: TGTGCCAGCAGCTTAGCGGGACCCAACAGGTACGAGCAGTACTTC. The full variable domain, with the rest looked up from reference TRBV7-8 and TRBJ2-7, is GAGVSQSPRYKVAKRGQDVALRCDPISGHVSLFWYQQALGQGPEFLTYFQNEAQLDKSGLPSDRFFAERPEGSVSTLKIQRTQQEDSAVYLCASSLAGPNRYEQYFGPGTRLTVT.

This chain uses TRBV29-1 with TRBJ2-1; 7 positions agree with TRBD1. V trimming: 6 bases; J trimming: 4 bases; junction bases outside the gene matches: 6. This CDR3 is built from 13 residues. Germline V gene sequence: CDR1 SQVTM, CDR2 ANQGSEA. The CDR3, as DNA: TGCAGCGTGGAGGACAGGCTATACAATGAGCAGTTCTTC. Protein product: CSVEDRLYNEQFF.

The rearrangement uses TRBV9 and TRBJ1-1; 7 nucleotides match TRBD1. V trimming: 1 base; J trimming: 3 bases; junction bases outside the gene matches: 6. Germline-derived CDR1 and CDR2 are SGDLS and YYNGEE. The CDR3 extends over 15 amino acids. CDR3 in amino acids: CASSVFQGDDTEAFF. For the CDR3, the DNA is TGTGCCAGCAGCGTATTTCAGGGGGATGACACTGAAGCTTTCTTT.

This clone was seen more than once but under ten times. The chain combines TRBV2 with TRBJ1-1, with TRBD1 matching 7 bases. The CDR3 length is 17 residues. Trimming took 6 bases from V and 0 from J; bases not matched to a gene: 13. Germline CDR1 reads SNHLY; CDR2 reads FYNNEI. This CDR3 is CASRRGQLVTVNTEAFF. The CDR3 DNA sequence: TGTGCCAGCAGGAGGGGACAGTTAGTTACTGTGAACACTGAAGCTTTCTTT.

J is TRBJ2-7 and V is TRBV19; weak D call: TRBD2 (5 bases). CDR1 and CDR2 (germline): LNHDA, SQIVND (reference sequence). The CDR3 covers 16 residues. V dropped 2 bases and J dropped 5 bases, with 19 bases sitting between them. CDR3 loop: CASSISSAGGIDEQYF. CDR3 bases: TGTGCCAGTAGTATATCCAGCGCGGGCGGAATCGACGAGCAGTACTTC.

The V and J genes are TRBV7-7 and TRBJ2-1, with 10 bases matching TRBD2. The V segment lost 3 bases and the J segment 2 bases; nucleotides outside the gene matches: 19. CDR1 and CDR2 (germline): SSHAT, FNYEAQ (reference sequence). This CDR3 contains 21 residues. The CDR3 protein is CASSFKRDKRGGLRPYNEQFF. The CDR3, as DNA: TGTGCCAGCAGCTTCAAAAGGGATAAGCGGGGGGGCCTTAGGCCCTACAATGAGCAGTTCTTC.

The CDR3 region has the DNA TGCGCCAGCAGCTGGACAGGGGGTGGTGGGGCCAACGTCCTGACTTTC. This codes for CASSWTGGGGANVLTF. The V call is TRBV5-1, the J call TRBJ2-6; 10 nucleotides align to TRBD1. This CDR3 has 16 residues. The V gene's germline CDR1 is SGHRS and CDR2 YFSETQ. The J segment lost 3 bases and the V segment lost 3 bases, leaving 3 bases of the junction unmatched.

The chain couples TRBV6-6 to TRBJ2-3, with 12 bases lining up with TRBD2. Germline-derived CDR1 and CDR2 are MNHNY and SVGAGI (reference sequence). V gave up 7 bases and J gave up 2 bases; unmatched junction bases: 7. The CDR3 has 16 residues. CDR3: CASTGTSGPLTDTQYF. The CDR3 DNA reads TGTGCCAGCACCGGGACTAGCGGGCCCCTCACAGATACGCAGTATTTT.

The chain joins TRBV7-3 to TRBJ2-5, with 7 bases aligning to TRBD2. The V and J ends lost 4 bases and 5 bases, in that order; junction bases with no gene match: 4. The CDR3 runs to 13 residues. Germline CDR1 is SGHTA and CDR2 is FQGTGA. CDR3 loop: CASSYGEGETQYF. Written as DNA, the CDR3 is TGTGCCAGCAGCTACGGGGAGGGGGAGACCCAGTACTTC.

The rearrangement uses TRBV6-1 and TRBJ1-1; no clear D gene. This CDR3 is 18 amino acids long. The germline gives CDR1 MNHNS, CDR2 SASEGT. Trimming removed 4 bases at V and 0 bases at J, with 21 bases between. In nucleotides, the CDR3 is TGTGCCAGCAGTGTCCGTCCCGGGAGGTCAGTCATGAACACTGAAGCTTTCTTT. Translated: CASSVRPGRSVMNTEAFF.

The chain has TRBV25-1 and TRBJ1-6, with 9 positions matching TRBD1. The CDR3 extends over 16 amino acids. The V segment lost 0 bases and the J segment 6 bases; nucleotides outside the gene matches: 3. Germline CDR1 reads MGHDK; CDR2 reads SYGVNS. This CDR3 reads CASSEYVDRGNSPLHF. The CDR3 DNA reads TGTGCCAGCAGTGAATATGTGGACAGGGGTAATTCACCCCTCCACTTT.

This chain uses TRBV5-8 with TRBJ1-1, with D unclear. Trimming took 4 bases from V and 5 from J, leaving 6 bases between them. The CDR3 loop spans 11 amino acids. Germline V gene sequence: CDR1 SGHTS, CDR2 YDEGEE. Here the CDR3 DNA reads TGTGCCAGCAGCAGACGTACTGAAGCTTTCTTT. Its translation is CASSRRTEAFF.